This T cell receptor beta chain was sequenced during a study of blood T cell repertoires in COVID-19. Trimming took off 0 bases at V and 4 bases at J, with 4 bases between the two ends. CDR3 length equals 13 residues. CDR1 and CDR2 from the germline V gene are SGHNT and YENEEA. This table comes from immunoSEQ multiplex PCR, and its TCRdb copy is limited to in-frame clones, with some not included. Of roughly 94,000 clones listed, around 83% were seen once; the top ten hold 20% to 25%. Sequenced input: peripheral blood. The chain couples TRBV11-3 to TRBJ2-1; no definite D call. The TCR was taken from a man aged 60 to 75 with acute or convalescent COVID-19. CDR3 sequence (DNA): TGTGCCAGCAGCTTAGAATCGTACAATGAGCAGTTCTTC. Translated, it gives CASSLESYNEQFF. The full variable domain, completed using reference TRBV11-3 and TRBJ2-1, is EAGVVQSPRYKIIEKKQPVAFWCNPISGHNTLYWYLQNLGQGPELLIRYENEEAVDDSQLPKDRFSAERLKGVDSTLKIQPAELGDSAVYLCASSLESYNEQFFGPGTRLTVL.